This T cell receptor beta chain was found in a study of CD4 T cells in relation to SARS-CoV-2 and coronaviruses. The assay was immunoSEQ multiplex PCR, and TCRdb's table has in-frame clones only and misses some. Of some 16,000 clones in the sample, over 65% are singletons; the top ten hold about 9.7%. CD4+ T cells from unexposed donors were obtained before the COVID-19 pandemic (2011-2018). Isolation of CD4+ T cells took place after about 9 days in culture. Turning to this clone: Its antigen remains unidentified.

Input material: CD4+ T cells from PBMCs, cultured in vitro. The receptor was derived from a human donor in good health.

CDR3 residues: CATSDAGLAGEETQYF. The DNA for the CDR3 is TGTGCCACCAGTGATGCGGGACTAGCGGGAGAAGAGACCCAGTACTTC. The chain joins TRBV24-1 to TRBJ2-5; TRBD2 aligns across 14 bases. The J segment lost 3 bases and the V segment lost 3 bases, leaving 2 bases of the junction unmatched. Germline V gene sequence: CDR1 KGHDR, CDR2 SFDVKD. CDR3 size: 16 residues.